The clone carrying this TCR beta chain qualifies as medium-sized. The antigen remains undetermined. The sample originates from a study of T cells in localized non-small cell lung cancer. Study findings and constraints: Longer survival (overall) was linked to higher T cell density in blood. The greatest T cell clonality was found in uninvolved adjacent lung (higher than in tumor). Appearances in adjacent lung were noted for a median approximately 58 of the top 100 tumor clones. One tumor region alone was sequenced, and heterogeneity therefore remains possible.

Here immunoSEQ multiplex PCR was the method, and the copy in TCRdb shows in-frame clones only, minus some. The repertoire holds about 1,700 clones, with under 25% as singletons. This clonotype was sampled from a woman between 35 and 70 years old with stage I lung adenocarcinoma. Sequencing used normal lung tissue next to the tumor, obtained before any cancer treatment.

Written as DNA, the CDR3 is TGTGCCATCAGTGAGGGGACAGAATTTGAAGCTTTCTTT. Amino acid sequence: CAISEGTEFEAFF. The chain couples TRBV10-3 to TRBJ1-1, with 7 bases lining up with TRBD1. Unmatched junction bases numbered 4, after V lost 2 bases and J lost 7 bases. Germline loops: CDR1 ENHRY, CDR2 SYGVKD. CDR3 length equals 13 residues.